The present T cell receptor (beta chain) was sequenced within a study of blood T cell repertoires in COVID-19. Study-wide context: Sites in the United States, Italy and Spain provided acute and convalescent COVID-19 samples. PBMCs, B-cell-depleted T cells, or T cells provided the cDNA or gDNA that made up the material.

This CDR3 has 14 residues. Losses at the gene ends were 4 bases for V and 6 bases for J; bases not matched to a gene: 7. In germline, CDR1 is SGDLS, CDR2 YYNGEE. The method was immunoSEQ multiplex PCR; TCRdb's version includes in-frame clones alone and lacks a portion of them. There are roughly 250,000 clones in the sample; over 75% occur only once, and 2.1% lies in the top ten. V is TRBV9 and J is TRBJ1-5, with TRBD1 matching over 7 bases. This clonotype originated in a woman between 40 and 55 years old who had recovered from COVID-19. Sequenced material: peripheral blood. The CDR3 here is CASSFGTEGQPQHF. In nucleotides, the CDR3 is TGTGCCAGCAGCTTTGGGACAGAGGGTCAGCCCCAGCATTTT.